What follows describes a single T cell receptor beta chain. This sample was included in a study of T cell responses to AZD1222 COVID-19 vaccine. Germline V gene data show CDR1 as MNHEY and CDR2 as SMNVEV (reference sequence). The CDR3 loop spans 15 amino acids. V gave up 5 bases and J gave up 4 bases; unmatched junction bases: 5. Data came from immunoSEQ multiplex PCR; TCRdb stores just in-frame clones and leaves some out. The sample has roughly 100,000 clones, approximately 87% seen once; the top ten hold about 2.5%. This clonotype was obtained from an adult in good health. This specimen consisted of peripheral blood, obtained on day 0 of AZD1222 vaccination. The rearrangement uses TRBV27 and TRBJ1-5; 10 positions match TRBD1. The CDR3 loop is CASSQRTGGNQPQHF. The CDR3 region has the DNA TGTGCCAGCAGTCAGCGGACAGGGGGGAATCAGCCCCAGCATTTT.